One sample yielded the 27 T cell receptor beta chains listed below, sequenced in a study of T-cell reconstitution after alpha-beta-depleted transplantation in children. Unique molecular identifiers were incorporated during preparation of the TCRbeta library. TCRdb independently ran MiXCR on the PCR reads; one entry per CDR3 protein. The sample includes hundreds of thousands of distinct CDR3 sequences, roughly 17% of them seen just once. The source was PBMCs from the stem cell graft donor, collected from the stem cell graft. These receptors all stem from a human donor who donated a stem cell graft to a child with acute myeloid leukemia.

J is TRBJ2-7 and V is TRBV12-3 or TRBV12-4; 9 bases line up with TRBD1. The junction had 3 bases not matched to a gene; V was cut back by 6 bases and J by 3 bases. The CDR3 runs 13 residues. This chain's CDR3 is CASSTGGHYEQYV. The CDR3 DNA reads TGTGCCAGCAGCACAGGGGGCCACTACGAGCAGTACGTC.

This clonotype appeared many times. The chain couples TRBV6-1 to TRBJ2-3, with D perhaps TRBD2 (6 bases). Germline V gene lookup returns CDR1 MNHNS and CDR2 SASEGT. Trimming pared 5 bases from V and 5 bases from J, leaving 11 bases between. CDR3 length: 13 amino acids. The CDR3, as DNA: TGTGCCAGCAGTCGGGACTTCCTAGATACGCAGTATTTT. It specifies CASSRDFLDTQYF.

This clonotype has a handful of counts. CDR3 bases: TGTGCCAGCAGCTCGACAGGGGTCAATGAGCAGTTCTTC. This gives the protein CASSSTGVNEQFF. The rearrangement joins TRBV6-1 to TRBJ2-1; 8 bases fit TRBD1. V trimming: 6 bases; J trimming: 6 bases; junction bases outside the gene matches: 4. This CDR3 is built from 13 residues. CDR1 is MNHNS, CDR2 SASEGT, per germline.

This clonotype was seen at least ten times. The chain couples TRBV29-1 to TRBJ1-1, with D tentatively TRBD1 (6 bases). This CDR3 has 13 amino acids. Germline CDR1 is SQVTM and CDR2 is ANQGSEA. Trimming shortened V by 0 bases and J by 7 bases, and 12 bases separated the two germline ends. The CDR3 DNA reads TGCAGCGTTGAAGAGGGGGGCGGGAGTGAAGCTTTCTTT. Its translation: CSVEEGGGSEAFF.

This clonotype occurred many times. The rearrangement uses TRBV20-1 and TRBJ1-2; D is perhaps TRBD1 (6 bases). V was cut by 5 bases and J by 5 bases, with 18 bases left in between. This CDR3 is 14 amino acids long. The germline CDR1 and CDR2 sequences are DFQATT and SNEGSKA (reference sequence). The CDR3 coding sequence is TGCAGTGCTGACGGGACACACCGACGGTATGGCTACACCTTC. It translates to CSADGTHRRYGYTF.

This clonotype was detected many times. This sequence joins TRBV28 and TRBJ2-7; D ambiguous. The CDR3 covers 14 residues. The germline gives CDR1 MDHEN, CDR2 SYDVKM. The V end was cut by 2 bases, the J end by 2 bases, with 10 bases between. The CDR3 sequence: CASSLQLSPYEQYV. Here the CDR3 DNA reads TGTGCCAGCAGTTTACAGCTATCCCCCTACGAGCAGTACGTC.

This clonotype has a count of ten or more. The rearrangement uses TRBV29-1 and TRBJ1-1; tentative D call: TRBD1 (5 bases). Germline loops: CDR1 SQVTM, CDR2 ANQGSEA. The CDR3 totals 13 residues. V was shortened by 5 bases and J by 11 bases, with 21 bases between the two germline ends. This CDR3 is CSVRTFAPLEAFF. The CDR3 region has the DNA TGCAGCGTTCGGACATTCGCGCCTCTTGAGGCTTTCTTT. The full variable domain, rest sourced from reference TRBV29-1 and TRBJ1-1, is SAVISQKPSRDICQRGTSLTIQCQVDSQVTMMFWYRQQPGQSLTLIATANQGSEATYESGFVIDKFPISRPNLTFSTLTVSNMSPEDSSIYLCSVRTFAPLEAFFGQGTRLTVV.

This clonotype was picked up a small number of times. CDR3 in DNA: TGCGCCAGCAGCCCTCACCGGACACAAGAGACCCAGTACTTC. Its protein product is CASSPHRTQETQYF. This chain uses TRBV5-1 with TRBJ2-5; a possible D gene is TRBD1 (5 bases). The CDR3 runs to 14 residues. Looked up from germline, CDR1 is SGHRS and CDR2 is YFSETQ. V lost 4 bases and J lost 2, with 12 bases in between.

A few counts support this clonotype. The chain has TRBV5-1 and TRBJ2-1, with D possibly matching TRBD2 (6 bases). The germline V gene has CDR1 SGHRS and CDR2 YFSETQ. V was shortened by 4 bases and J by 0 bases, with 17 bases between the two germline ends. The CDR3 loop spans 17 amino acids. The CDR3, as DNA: TGCGCCAGCAGCCCCCTTTGGGGGAGGAGCTCCTACAATGAGCAGTTCTTC. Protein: CASSPLWGRSSYNEQFF. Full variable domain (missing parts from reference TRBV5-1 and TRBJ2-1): KAGVTQTPRYLIKTRGQQVTLSCSPISGHRSVSWYQQTPGQGLQFLFEYFSETQRNKGNFPGRFSGRQFSNSRSEMNVSTLELGDSALYLCASSPLWGRSSYNEQFFGPGTRLTVL.

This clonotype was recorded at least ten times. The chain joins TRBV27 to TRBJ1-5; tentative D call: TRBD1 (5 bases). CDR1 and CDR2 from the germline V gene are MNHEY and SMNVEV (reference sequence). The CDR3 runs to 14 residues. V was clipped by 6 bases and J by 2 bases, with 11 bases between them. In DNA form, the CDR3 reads TGTGCCAGCAGCCTCGTCAGGGGCAATCAGCCCCAGCATTTT. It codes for CASSLVRGNQPQHF.

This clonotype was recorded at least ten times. CDR3 bases: TGCAGTGGGGTGGCGGATTACCCGGATACGCAGTATTTT. Its translation is CSGVADYPDTQYF. V is TRBV20-1 and J is TRBJ2-3; no definite D call. This CDR3 spans 13 amino acids. CDR1 and CDR2 from the germline V gene are DFQATT and SNEGSKA (reference sequence). V shed 7 bases and J shed 6 bases, with 17 bases lying between them.

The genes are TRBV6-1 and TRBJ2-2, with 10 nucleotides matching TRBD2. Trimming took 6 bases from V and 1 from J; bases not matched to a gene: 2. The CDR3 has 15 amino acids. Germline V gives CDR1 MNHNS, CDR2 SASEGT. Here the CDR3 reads CASSRLAGNTGELFF. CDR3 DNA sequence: TGTGCCAGCAGCCGACTAGCGGGGAACACCGGGGAGCTGTTTTTT.

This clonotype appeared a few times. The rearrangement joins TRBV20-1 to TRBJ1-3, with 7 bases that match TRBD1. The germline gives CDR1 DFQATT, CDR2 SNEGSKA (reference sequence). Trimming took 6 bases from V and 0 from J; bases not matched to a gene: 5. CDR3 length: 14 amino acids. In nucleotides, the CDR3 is TGCAGTGCCAGGGACAGCATCTCTGGAAACACCATATATTTT. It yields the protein CSARDSISGNTIYF.

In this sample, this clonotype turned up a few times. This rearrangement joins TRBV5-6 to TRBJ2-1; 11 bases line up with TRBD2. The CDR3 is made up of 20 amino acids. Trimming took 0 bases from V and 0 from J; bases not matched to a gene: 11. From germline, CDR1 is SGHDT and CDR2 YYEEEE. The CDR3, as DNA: TGTGCCAGCAGCTTGGGTACTAGCGGGGGTTTCGAAAGCTCCTACAATGAGCAGTTCTTC. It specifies CASSLGTSGGFESSYNEQFF.

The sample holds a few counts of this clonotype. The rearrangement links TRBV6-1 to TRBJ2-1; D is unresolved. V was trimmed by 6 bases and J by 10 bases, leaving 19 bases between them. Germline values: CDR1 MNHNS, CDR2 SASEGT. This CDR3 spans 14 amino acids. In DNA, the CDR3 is TGTGCCAGCAGCCCCGGAGCCTTAAGAGAAGAGCAGTTCTTC. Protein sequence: CASSPGALREEQFF.

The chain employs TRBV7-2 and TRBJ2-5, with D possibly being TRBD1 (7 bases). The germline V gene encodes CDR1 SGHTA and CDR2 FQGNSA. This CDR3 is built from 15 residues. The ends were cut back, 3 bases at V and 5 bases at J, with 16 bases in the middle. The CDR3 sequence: CASSLSRGEEETQYF. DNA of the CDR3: TGTGCCAGCAGCTTGAGCAGGGGGGAGGAGGAGACCCAGTACTTC.

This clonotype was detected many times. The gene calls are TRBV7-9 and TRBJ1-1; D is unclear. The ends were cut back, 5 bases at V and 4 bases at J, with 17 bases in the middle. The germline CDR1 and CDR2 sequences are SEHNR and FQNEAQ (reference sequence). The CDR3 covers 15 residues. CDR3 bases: TGTGCCAGCAGCCATTTCGGGGAGTCGGGCACTGAAGCTTTCTTT. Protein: CASSHFGESGTEAFF.

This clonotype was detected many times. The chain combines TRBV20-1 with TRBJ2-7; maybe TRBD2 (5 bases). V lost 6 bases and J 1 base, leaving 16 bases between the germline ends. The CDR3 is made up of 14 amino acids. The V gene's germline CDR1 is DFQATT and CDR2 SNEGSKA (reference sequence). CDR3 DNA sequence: TGCAGTGCCAAGACTACCCCTTTTTCCTACGAGCAGTACGTC. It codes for CSAKTTPFSYEQYV.

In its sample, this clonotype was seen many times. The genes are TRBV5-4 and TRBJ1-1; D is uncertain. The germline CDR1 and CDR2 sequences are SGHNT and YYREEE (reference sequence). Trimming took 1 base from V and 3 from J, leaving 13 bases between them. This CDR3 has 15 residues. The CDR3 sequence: CASSLTLLGDTEAFF. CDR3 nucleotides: TGTGCCAGCAGCTTGACGCTCCTAGGCGACACTGAAGCTTTCTTT. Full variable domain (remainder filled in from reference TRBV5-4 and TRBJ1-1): ETGVTQSPTHLIKTRGQQVTLRCSSQSGHNTVSWYQQALGQGPQFIFQYYREEENGRGNFPPRFSGLQFPNYSSELNVNALELDDSALYLCASSLTLLGDTEAFFGQGTRLTVV.

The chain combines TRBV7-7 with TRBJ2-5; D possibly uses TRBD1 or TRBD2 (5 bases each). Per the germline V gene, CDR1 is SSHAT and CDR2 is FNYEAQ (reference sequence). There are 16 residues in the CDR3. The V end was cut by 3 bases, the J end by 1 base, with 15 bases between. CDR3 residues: CASSFTGLRGQETQYF. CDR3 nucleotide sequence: TGTGCCAGCAGCTTTACAGGCTTGAGGGGCCAAGAGACCCAGTACTTC.

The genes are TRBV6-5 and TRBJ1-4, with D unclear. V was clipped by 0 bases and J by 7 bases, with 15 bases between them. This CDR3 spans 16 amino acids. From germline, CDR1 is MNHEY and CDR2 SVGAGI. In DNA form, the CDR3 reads TGTGCCAGCAGTTACTCACTGCGACTTTCGGTTGAAAAACTGTTTTTT. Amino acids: CASSYSLRLSVEKLFF.

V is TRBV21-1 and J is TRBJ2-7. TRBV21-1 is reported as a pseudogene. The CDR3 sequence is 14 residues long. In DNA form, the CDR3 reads TGTGCCAGCAGCAAGCAGACACCCACCTACGAGCAGTACTTC. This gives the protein CASSKQTPTYEQYF.

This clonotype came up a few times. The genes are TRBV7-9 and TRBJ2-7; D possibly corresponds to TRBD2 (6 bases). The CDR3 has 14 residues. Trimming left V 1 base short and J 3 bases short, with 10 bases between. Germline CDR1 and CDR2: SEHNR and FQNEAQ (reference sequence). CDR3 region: CASSLGGLVYEQYF. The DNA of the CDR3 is TGTGCCAGCAGCTTAGGGGGACTGGTCTACGAGCAGTACTTC.

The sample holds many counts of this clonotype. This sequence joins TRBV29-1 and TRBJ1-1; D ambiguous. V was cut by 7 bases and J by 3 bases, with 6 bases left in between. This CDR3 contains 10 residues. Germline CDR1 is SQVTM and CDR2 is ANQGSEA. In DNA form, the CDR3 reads TGCAGCGCCGGGGACACTGAAGCTTTCTTT. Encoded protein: CSAGDTEAFF. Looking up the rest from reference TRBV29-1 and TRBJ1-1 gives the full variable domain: SAVISQKPSRDICQRGTSLTIQCQVDSQVTMMFWYRQQPGQSLTLIATANQGSEATYESGFVIDKFPISRPNLTFSTLTVSNMSPEDSSIYLCSAGDTEAFFGQGTRLTVV.

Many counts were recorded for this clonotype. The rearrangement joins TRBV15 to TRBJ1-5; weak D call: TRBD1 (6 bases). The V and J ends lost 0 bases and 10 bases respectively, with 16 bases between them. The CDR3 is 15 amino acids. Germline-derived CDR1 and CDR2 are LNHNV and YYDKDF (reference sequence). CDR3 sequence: CATSRDGDIALPQHF. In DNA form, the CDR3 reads TGTGCCACCAGCAGAGATGGGGACATAGCGCTTCCCCAGCATTTT.

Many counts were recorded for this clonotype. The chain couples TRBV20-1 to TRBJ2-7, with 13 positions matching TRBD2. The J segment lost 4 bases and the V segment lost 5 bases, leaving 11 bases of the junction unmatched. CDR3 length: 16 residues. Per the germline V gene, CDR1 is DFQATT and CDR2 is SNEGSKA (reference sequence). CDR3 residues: CSARTGEGLAGYEQYF. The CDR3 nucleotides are TGCAGTGCTCGCACCGGGGAGGGACTAGCGGGGTACGAGCAGTACTTC.

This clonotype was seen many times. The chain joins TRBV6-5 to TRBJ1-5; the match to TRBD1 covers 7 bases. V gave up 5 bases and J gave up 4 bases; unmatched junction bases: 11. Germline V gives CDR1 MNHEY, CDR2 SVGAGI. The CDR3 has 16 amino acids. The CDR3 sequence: CASSRNRGTVNQPQHF. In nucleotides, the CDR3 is TGTGCCAGCAGTCGGAATAGGGGGACAGTTAATCAGCCCCAGCATTTT.